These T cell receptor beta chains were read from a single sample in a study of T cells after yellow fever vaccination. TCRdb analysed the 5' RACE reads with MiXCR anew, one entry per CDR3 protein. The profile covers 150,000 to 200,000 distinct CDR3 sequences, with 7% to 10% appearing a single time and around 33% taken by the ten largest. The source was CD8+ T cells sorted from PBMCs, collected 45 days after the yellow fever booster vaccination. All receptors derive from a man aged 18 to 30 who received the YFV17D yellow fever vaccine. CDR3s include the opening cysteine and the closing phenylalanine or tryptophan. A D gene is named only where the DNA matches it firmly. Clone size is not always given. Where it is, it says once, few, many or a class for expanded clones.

CASSRIAGEEETQYF,TGTGCCAGCAGCCGGATAGCGGGGGAGGAAGAGACCCAGTACTTC,TRBD2,TRBV6-1,TRBJ2-5,many
CSVEDEGTANTGELFF,TGCAGCGTTGAAGATGAAGGCACCGCGAACACCGGGGAGCTGTTTTTT,-,TRBV29-1,TRBJ2-2,-
CASSFGTGGEKLFF,TGTGCCAGCAGCTTTGGGACAGGGGGGGAAAAACTGTTTTTT,TRBD1,TRBV7-2,TRBJ1-4,-
CASTSGRRAFF,-,-,TRBV5-1,TRBJ1-1,many
CASSLVGQGVYEQYF,TGTGCCAGCAGCTTAGTTGGGCAGGGGGTCTACGAGCAGTACTTC,TRBD1,TRBV7-9,TRBJ2-7,-
CASSQETGLMNTEAFF,TGCGCCAGCAGCCAAGAGACAGGCCTAATGAACACTGAAGCTTTCTTT,-,TRBV4-3,TRBJ1-1,few
CALGSETQYF,TGTGCTCTAGGCAGTGAGACCCAGTACTTC,-,TRBV7-9,TRBJ2-5,-
CATSTLRDTQYF,TGTGCCACCAGCACGTTGAGAGATACGCAGTATTTT,-,TRBV15,TRBJ2-3,few
CASSLGGIDNTDTQYF,TGCGCCAGCAGCTTGGGAGGGATAGATAACACAGATACGCAGTATTTT,-,TRBV5-1,TRBJ2-3,-
CASSPRDRGSYGYTF,TGTGCCAGCAGCCCCCGGGACAGGGGATCCTATGGCTACACCTTC,TRBD1,TRBV7-9,TRBJ1-2,few
CASSLIQGDTQYF,TGTGCCAGCAGTTTAATCCAGGGAGATACGCAGTATTTT,-,TRBV12-3/TRBV12-4,TRBJ2-3,many
CASSLVSQGRFNEQFF,TGTGCCAGCAGTTTAGTTTCACAGGGGAGGTTCAATGAGCAGTTCTTC,-,TRBV27,TRBJ2-1,few
CASSQYKSAAYEQYF,TGCGCCAGCAGCCAGTACAAGTCGGCGGCCTACGAGCAGTACTTC,-,TRBV4-3,TRBJ2-7,-
CASSYVGILNNEQFF,TGTGCCAGCAGTTATGTAGGCATACTAAACAATGAGCAGTTCTTC,-,TRBV6-2/TRBV6-3,TRBJ2-1,-
CASSLEGQGNTEAFF,TGCGCCAGCAGCTTGGAGGGACAGGGGAACACTGAAGCTTTCTTT,TRBD1,TRBV5-1,TRBJ1-1,-
CASSRRGLAGNTIYF,TGTGCCAGCAGCCGCAGGGGGCTTGCTGGAAACACCATATATTTT,TRBD1,TRBV14,TRBJ1-3,few
CASSQDIAGFDTGELFF,TGCGCCAGCAGCCAAGATATTGCGGGGTTCGACACCGGGGAGCTGTTTTTT,-,TRBV4-3,TRBJ2-2,few
CAGAEAGDTQYF,TGTGCCGGCGCCGAGGCGGGAGATACGCAGTATTTT,-,TRBV28,TRBJ2-3,-
CASSWTGSYGYTF,TGTGCCAGCAGCTGGACAGGCAGCTATGGCTACACCTTC,TRBD1,TRBV7-2,TRBJ1-2,many
CASTAFGQGRSGNTIYF,TGCGCCAGCACGGCTTTCGGACAGGGCCGATCTGGAAACACCATATATTTT,TRBD1,TRBV5-1,TRBJ1-3,many
CASSQDHPGRSTDTQYF,TGCGCCAGCAGCCAAGATCACCCCGGACGTAGCACAGATACGCAGTATTTT,-,TRBV4-3,TRBJ2-3,few
CASSYRTQGGEKLFF,TGTGCCAGCAGTTACCGAACACAGGGTGGTGAAAAACTGTTTTTT,-,TRBV6-6,TRBJ1-4,few
CASPLPGTSGSTDTQYF,TGTGCCAGCCCACTCCCCGGGACTAGCGGAAGCACAGATACGCAGTATTTT,TRBD2,TRBV7-9,TRBJ2-3,few
CASSPRDEQFF,TGTGCCAGCAGCCCAAGGGATGAGCAGTTCTTC,-,TRBV13,TRBJ2-1,many
CSAPLGLAGGVSYNEQFF,TGCAGTGCGCCCCTTGGGCTAGCGGGGGGGGTCTCCTACAATGAGCAGTTCTTC,TRBD2,TRBV20-1,TRBJ2-1,-
CSAFQRGENIQYF,TGCAGTGCTTTCCAGCGGGGGGAAAACATTCAGTACTTC,TRBD2,TRBV20-1,TRBJ2-4,few